Following are 28 T cell receptor beta chains from one sample sequenced in a study of CD8+CD57+ T cells in acquired aplastic anemia (dated by TCRdb to 2016 to 2019). Expansion of CD8+CD57+ cells had been shown by flow cytometry in the patients chosen for sequencing. For sequencing, an Illumina HiSeq 2000 was employed. Profiling of TCR beta VDJ combinations and CDR3 sequences used genomic DNA as the template. The raw public reads went through TCRdb reprocessing: fastp at Q25, MiXCR clone calling, in-frame beta chains kept. Every distinct CDR3 protein forms one entry, paired with its most common genes and DNA. The sample contains tens of thousands of distinct CDR3 sequences, roughly 69% of them found a single time. About 60% of the sample rests with the top ten. The sample comprised sorted CD4+, CD8+, or CD8+CD57+ T cells (not recorded which) from PBMCs. The receptors derive from a human donor with aplastic anemia.

In regard to this clonotype: A junction boundary mismatches the germline segment, possibly from a read error. The V call is TRBV25-1, the J call TRBJ1-2, with 9 bases identical to TRBD1. The germline CDR1 and CDR2 sequences are MGHDK and SYGVNS. This CDR3 is built from 15 residues. In nucleotides, the CDR3 is TGTGCCAGTAGTGTGAACAGGGGGCTCTTCTATGGCTACACCTTC. Residues: CASSVNRGLFYGYTF.

CDR3 in DNA: TGTGCCAGCAGACGAACCGGGACAATTGATGAGCAGTTCTTC. The encoded protein is CASRRTGTIDEQFF. The chain has TRBV25-1 and TRBJ2-1; TRBD1 might be the D (6 bases). The CDR3 spans 14 residues. The germline CDR1 and CDR2 sequences are MGHDK and SYGVNS. The V end was cut by 6 bases, the J end by 8 bases, with 17 bases between.

This clonotype was counted at least ten times. This chain connects TRBV19 to TRBJ1-3, with D possibly TRBD1 on 5 matching bases. This CDR3 has 13 amino acids. The V gene's germline CDR1 is LNHDA and CDR2 SQIVND (reference sequence). Trimming shortened V by 5 bases and J by 2 bases, and 7 bases separated the two germline ends. DNA of the CDR3: TGTGCCAGTAGTGACAGTCCTGGAAACACCATATATTTT. Encoded protein: CASSDSPGNTIYF.

This chain links TRBV19 with TRBJ2-6; D gene ambiguous. Trimming removed 3 bases at V and 2 bases at J, with 5 bases between. CDR3 length equals 14 residues. From germline, CDR1 is LNHDA and CDR2 SQIVND (reference sequence). The CDR3: CASSMGTGANVLTF. CDR3 sequence (DNA): TGTGCCAGTAGTATGGGGACTGGGGCCAACGTCCTGACTTTC.

This clonotype has at least ten counts. V is TRBV6-6 and J is TRBJ1-1; tentative D call: TRBD1 (5 bases). Germline-derived CDR1 and CDR2 are MNHNY and SVGAGI (reference sequence). V shed 2 bases and J shed 5 bases, with 15 bases lying between them. This CDR3 is built from 15 residues. The DNA of the CDR3 is TGTGCCAGCAGTTACAGTATCGAAGGGGAAACTGAAGCTTTCTTT. This gives the protein CASSYSIEGETEAFF.

The count of this clonotype is one. CDR3 nucleotides: TGCAGTGCTACGGACAGATCTCAGCCCCAGCATTTT. Its translation: CSATDRSQPQHF. The chain uses TRBV20-1 and TRBJ1-5; a weak D match, TRBD1 (6 bases). The germline CDR1 and CDR2 sequences are DFQATT and SNEGSKA (reference sequence). V gave up 4 bases and J gave up 6 bases, with 10 bases separating them. The CDR3 contains 12 residues.

The V and J genes are TRBV19 and TRBJ2-5, with 9 bases identical to TRBD1. TRBJ2-1 matches the DNA end more closely, so the J call is doubtful. Germline lookup yields CDR1 LNHDA and CDR2 SQIVND (reference sequence). The CDR3 extends over 15 amino acids. CDR3 sequence reads: CASTPPGQGYNEQFF. In DNA form, the CDR3 reads TGTGCCAGTACCCCGCCGGGACAGGGCTACAATGAGCAGTTCTTC.

This clonotype appeared once. V gene TRBV29-1 combines with J gene TRBJ2-7, with a possible D match to TRBD1 (6 bases). This CDR3 has 12 amino acids. V was clipped by 6 bases and J by 2 bases, with 11 bases between them. CDR1 SQVTM and CDR2 ANQGSEA come from the germline V gene. For the CDR3, the DNA is TGCAGCGTCAGACAGGTTACCTACGAGCAGTACTTC. Protein product: CSVRQVTYEQYF.

The CDR3 DNA is TGTGCCAGTACTGTGGGGCCCAACTATGGCTACACCTTC. It specifies CASTVGPNYGYTF. This chain connects TRBV19 to TRBJ1-2, with D tentatively TRBD1 (5 bases). Trimming took 7 bases from V and 2 from J, leaving 11 bases between them. This CDR3 comprises 13 residues. Germline-derived CDR1 and CDR2 are LNHDA and SQIVND (reference sequence).

In this sample, this clonotype turned up once. The chain couples TRBV2 to TRBJ2-5; 7 bases line up with TRBD2. The V segment lost 6 bases and the J segment 3 bases; nucleotides outside the gene matches: 4. Germline CDR1 and CDR2: SNHLY and FYNNEI. The CDR3 extends over 13 amino acids. The DNA for the CDR3 is TGTGCCAGCAGGGGACTAAAGAAAGAGACCCAGTACTTC. This gives the protein CASRGLKKETQYF. The full variable domain, its missing parts supplied by reference TRBV2 and TRBJ2-5, is EPEVTQTPSHQVTQMGQEVILRCVPISNHLYFYWYRQILGQKVEFLVSFYNNEISEKSEIFDDQFSVERPDGSNFTLKIRSTKLEDSAMYFCASRGLKKETQYFGPGTRLLVL.

Points on this clonotype: A much larger clone is a single base away; this may be a read error. As the CDR3 is not closed by the conserved phenylalanine or tryptophan, this likely results from a read error. The J gene is TRBJ2-2, the V gene TRBV7-8; 7 positions agree with TRBD1. Germline assignment: CDR1 SGHVS and CDR2 FQNEAQ. V was pared by 5 bases and J by 8 bases, with 14 bases of the junction left unmatched. The CDR3 is 16 amino acids. The CDR3 nucleotides read TGTGCCAGCAGCCCCGCCAGGGGGATTCTTCCGGGGGAGCTGTTTTCT. It specifies CASSPARGILPGELFS.

This rearrangement joins TRBV11-2 to TRBJ2-1; maybe TRBD2 (6 bases). Per the germline V gene, CDR1 is SGHAT and CDR2 is FQNNGV. There are 15 residues in the CDR3. The V and J ends lost 3 bases and 0 bases respectively, with 9 bases between them. In DNA, the CDR3 is TGTGCCAGCAGCTTGGGGGGAGGCTCCTACAATGAGCAGTTCTTC. Encoded protein: CASSLGGGSYNEQFF.

This sequence joins TRBV25-1 and TRBJ2-7; perhaps TRBD2 as D (6 bases). Germline V CDR1 and CDR2: MGHDK, SYGVNS. The V gene lost 4 bases and the J gene lost 0 bases, with 10 bases spanning the gap. This CDR3 has 14 amino acids. The CDR3 protein is CASSGGESSYEQYF. The CDR3 DNA reads as TGTGCCAGCAGTGGGGGGGAAAGCTCCTACGAGCAGTACTTC.

This clonotype was counted between two and nine times. This chain links TRBV11-1 with TRBJ1-1, with a possible D match to TRBD1 (5 bases). The length of the CDR3 is 16 residues. Trimming took 5 bases from V and 4 from J, leaving 20 bases between them. Germline assignment: CDR1 SGHAT and CDR2 FQDESV (reference sequence). The CDR3 here is CASSPATVAGTTEAFF. The CDR3 nucleotides read TGTGCCAGCAGCCCCGCCACGGTGGCAGGGACCACTGAAGCTTTCTTT.

Turning to this clonotype: The junction shows a germline mismatch at one end, possibly a read error. This chain joins TRBV4-1 and TRBJ1-2; TRBD1 matches at 12 bases. Germline CDR1 reads MGHRA; CDR2 reads YSYEKL. This CDR3 has 15 amino acids. CDR3 in DNA: TGCGCCATCAGCCCTGGGACAGGGGGCGGGTATGGCTACACCTTC. It translates to CAISPGTGGGYGYTF.

This clonotype was counted ten times or more. The chain employs TRBV19 and TRBJ2-3, with 7 bases identical to TRBD1. Germline V gene sequence: CDR1 LNHDA, CDR2 SQIVND (reference sequence). V trimming: 10 bases; J trimming: 2 bases; junction bases outside the gene matches: 12. This CDR3 is built from 15 residues. Here the CDR3 DNA reads TGTGCCACCGGTCGGACAGGAACGAACACAGATACGCAGTATTTT. This codes for CATGRTGTNTDTQYF.

V gene TRBV9 combines with J gene TRBJ1-6; D unclear. The V gene's germline CDR1 is SGDLS and CDR2 YYNGEE. This CDR3 has 14 amino acids. V lost 0 bases, J lost 7 bases, and 8 bases lay in between. CDR3 sequence reads: CASSVVDSNSPLHF. CDR3 in DNA: TGTGCCAGCAGCGTAGTGGACTCCAATTCACCCCTCCACTTT. The full variable domain, its missing parts supplied by reference TRBV9 and TRBJ1-6, is DSGVTQTPKHLITATGQRVTLRCSPRSGDLSVYWYQQSLDQGLQFLIQYYNGEERAKGNILERFSAQQFPDLHSELNLSSLELGDSALYFCASSVVDSNSPLHFGNGTRLTVT.

In its sample, this clonotype was seen many times. This sequence joins TRBV12-5 and TRBJ2-7; 10 bases fit TRBD1. After removal of 6 bases from V and 4 bases from J, the junction contained 9 bases not matched to a gene. The V gene's germline CDR1 is LGHNT and CDR2 FRNRAP. The CDR3 sequence is 15 residues long. Here the CDR3 DNA reads TGTGCTAGTGGGGAAGGGGGACAGGGGAAATACGAGCAGTACTTC. It specifies CASGEGGQGKYEQYF.

CDR3 nucleotides: TGCAGTGCTAGAGATTGGACTGATCAGCCCCAGCATTTT. Translated, it gives CSARDWTDQPQHF. The J gene is TRBJ1-5, the V gene TRBV20-1; unclear D gene. The germline V gene has CDR1 DFQATT and CDR2 SNEGSKA (reference sequence). V was cut by 0 bases and J by 5 bases, with 8 bases left in between. The CDR3 consists of 13 residues.

The V call is TRBV20-1, the J call TRBJ2-1, with TRBD2 matching over 7 bases. This CDR3 has 14 residues. CDR1 is DFQATT, CDR2 SNEGSKA, per germline (reference sequence). With V trimmed by 4 bases and J by 3 bases, 6 bases remained unmatched. CDR3 bases: TGCAGTGCTACGAGCGGGGCGTACTACAATGAGCAGTTCTTC. Protein: CSATSGAYYNEQFF.

The rearrangement uses TRBV27 and TRBJ1-1, with TRBD1 matching 10 bases. Germline trimming cut 4 bases from V and 7 bases from J; bases unmatched to any gene: 12. CDR1 and CDR2 (germline): MNHEY, SMNVEV (reference sequence). The CDR3 sequence is 16 residues long. The CDR3 reads CASSSSSTGGRDEAFF. The CDR3, as DNA: TGTGCCAGCAGTTCATCGTCGACAGGGGGCCGGGATGAAGCTTTCTTT.

This chain joins TRBV7-8 and TRBJ1-3; D not resolved. The CDR3 extends over 15 amino acids. V was trimmed by 5 bases and J by 0 bases, leaving 11 bases between them. CDR1 is SGHVS, CDR2 FQNEAQ, per germline. CDR3: CASSHRRFSGNTIYF. As DNA, the CDR3 is TGTGCCAGCAGCCACCGCAGGTTCTCTGGAAACACCATATATTTT.

This clonotype showed up just a few times. The junction departs from germline at one end; a sequencing error may be responsible. This chain uses TRBV29-1 with TRBJ2-6; TRBD1 matches 8 bases. The CDR3 runs to 13 residues. The germline gives CDR1 SQVTM, CDR2 ANQGSEA. The CDR3 DNA reads TGCAGCGCCGCCGCAGGGGGCCAGGGCACTGAAGCTTTC. Its protein product is CSAAAGGQGTEAF.

The chain recombines TRBV25-1 with TRBJ2-7, with 7 bases that match TRBD1. This CDR3 has 15 residues. Germline loops: CDR1 MGHDK, CDR2 SYGVNS. Losses at the gene ends were 4 bases for V and 4 bases for J; bases not matched to a gene: 10. For the CDR3, the DNA is TGTGCCAGCAGTGTCGCCCGATCCAGGGGGTACGAGCAGTACTTC. Translating gives CASSVARSRGYEQYF.

This clonotype was seen only once. This chain uses TRBV15 with TRBJ1-6; TRBD1 aligns across 7 bases. This CDR3 region has 18 residues. Germline V CDR1 and CDR2: LNHNV, YYDKDF (reference sequence). J gave up 9 bases and V 3 bases, and 17 bases lay outside the gene matches. CDR3 sequence (DNA): TGTGCCACCAGCAGCGACCGGACAGGCGGAGGTTGGGGTTCACCCCTCCACTTT. Translation gives CATSSDRTGGGWGSPLHF.

There are many counts of this clonotype. The chain couples TRBV5-6 to TRBJ1-5; 10 bases line up with TRBD1. The CDR3 consists of 15 residues. Germline loops: CDR1 SGHDT, CDR2 YYEEEE. Trimming took 4 bases from V and 2 from J; bases not matched to a gene: 3. CDR3 in DNA: TGTGCCAGCAGCCCGGGGACAGGGGGCAATCAGCCCCAGCATTTT. It is translated as CASSPGTGGNQPQHF.

The rearrangement joins TRBV9 to TRBJ1-2; possible D gene TRBD1, 6 bases. The V end was cut by 4 bases, the J end by 6 bases, with 13 bases between. Germline lookup yields CDR1 SGDLS and CDR2 YYNGEE. This CDR3 is 13 amino acids long. The CDR3 here is CASSRTVEDGYTF. The CDR3 nucleotides read TGTGCCAGCAGCCGGACAGTAGAGGATGGCTACACCTTC.

V gene TRBV6-5 combines with J gene TRBJ2-5; the match to TRBD1 covers 8 bases. The CDR3 totals 14 residues. CDR1 and CDR2 (germline): MNHEY, SVGAGI. Losses at the gene ends were 6 bases for V and 5 bases for J; bases not matched to a gene: 8. The CDR3 bases are TGTGCCAGCAGCTTAGACAGGGGCGTTGAGACCCAGTACTTC. This encodes CASSLDRGVETQYF.